This entry lists 17 T cell receptor beta chains sequenced from one sample in a study of control samples from healthy donors and cancer patients. Method: immunoSEQ multiplex PCR; TCRdb's copy keeps in-frame clones and lacks some. Here the sample spans some 250,000 clones, more than 65% being singletons. Sequencing was done on a sample of PBMCs. These receptors were obtained from a woman in her sixties or seventies with lung cancer.

Worth noting for this clone: Other nucleotide sequences in the sample specify the same CDR3. The rearrangement links TRBV5-1 to TRBJ2-3; TRBD2 matches at 7 bases. Germline values: CDR1 SGHRS, CDR2 YFSETQ. V shed 0 bases and J 1 base; nucleotides not matched to a gene: 2. This CDR3 has 15 amino acids. CDR3 loop: CASSLALAGTDTQYF. In DNA form, the CDR3 reads TGCGCCAGCAGCTTGGCCCTAGCGGGCACAGATACGCAGTATTTT.

The chain carries TRBV4-1 and TRBJ2-5, with D unresolved. In germline, CDR1 is MGHRA, CDR2 YSYEKL. V lost 0 bases and J lost 2, with 13 bases in between. The CDR3 extends over 16 amino acids. The CDR3 loop reads CASSQDGRSDQETQYF. CDR3 bases: TGCGCCAGCAGCCAAGATGGAAGGAGCGATCAAGAGACCCAGTACTTC.

This sequence joins TRBV3-1 (or the pseudogene TRBV3-2) and TRBJ2-2; perhaps TRBD1 as D (6 bases). This CDR3 is built from 14 residues. Germline-derived CDR1 and CDR2 are LGHDT and YNNKEL (reference sequence). The V end was cut by 6 bases, the J end by 3 bases, with 11 bases between. DNA for the CDR3: TGTGCCAGCAGGCTGACAGGTGACACCGGGGAGCTGTTTTTT. It translates to CASRLTGDTGELFF.

The chain uses TRBV24-1 and TRBJ1-1; TRBD1 matches 8 bases. Germline CDR1 is KGHDR and CDR2 is SFDVKD. The CDR3 consists of 14 residues. V lost 4 bases, J lost 4 bases, and 4 bases stayed unmatched. CDR3 amino acids: CATSDPDRATEAFF. CDR3 DNA: TGTGCCACCAGTGACCCGGACAGGGCCACTGAAGCTTTCTTT.

The CDR3 region is CASRTQGANTEAFF. The CDR3 nucleotides are TGTGCCAGCAGGACACAGGGGGCAAACACTGAAGCTTTCTTT. V is TRBV28 and J is TRBJ1-1, with 9 nucleotides matching TRBD1. The CDR3 runs 14 residues. The germline gives CDR1 MDHEN, CDR2 SYDVKM. V trimming: 6 bases; J trimming: 2 bases; junction bases outside the gene matches: 4.

The chain joins TRBV4-1 to TRBJ2-3; D remains ambiguous. The V end lost 0 bases, the J end lost 8 bases, and 6 bases lay between the germline ends. CDR1 and CDR2 from the germline V gene are MGHRA and YSYEKL. The CDR3 extends over 12 amino acids. The DNA for the CDR3 is TGCGCCAGCAGCCAAGATTTAGGTACGCAGTATTTT. This encodes CASSQDLGTQYF.

This sequence joins TRBV27 and TRBJ2-7, with D uncertain. The CDR3 runs to 14 residues. The germline gives CDR1 MNHEY, CDR2 SMNVEV (reference sequence). V was pared by 4 bases and J by 1 base, with 11 bases between. This CDR3 reads CASSSLRSSYEQYF. CDR3 DNA sequence: TGTGCCAGCAGTTCCCTGAGGTCATCCTACGAGCAGTACTTC.

This chain joins TRBV25-1 and TRBJ1-6; D ambiguous. The CDR3 loop spans 16 amino acids. Trimming removed 2 bases at V and 0 bases at J, with 8 bases between. From germline, CDR1 is MGHDK and CDR2 SYGVNS. The CDR3 is CASSEIGVSYNSPLHF. CDR3 nucleotides: TGTGCCAGCAGTGAAATTGGGGTCTCCTATAATTCACCCCTCCACTTT.

This clone was counted between two and nine times. CDR3 sequence reads: CASSFVYEQYF. CDR3 nucleotide sequence: TGTGCCAGCAGTTTTGTCTACGAGCAGTACTTC. This chain connects TRBV27 to TRBJ2-7; the D is unclear. V dropped 3 bases and J dropped 3 bases, with 3 bases sitting between them. CDR1 is MNHEY and CDR2 is SMNVEV in the germline V gene (reference sequence). The CDR3 covers 11 residues.

V usage is TRBV27 and J usage is TRBJ1-6, with D unclear. The CDR3 totals 13 residues. CDR1 and CDR2 (germline): MNHEY, SMNVEV (reference sequence). The V end was cut by 5 bases, the J end by 7 bases, with 9 bases between. The CDR3 sequence is CASSPMGNSPLHF. CDR3 nucleotide sequence: TGTGCCAGCAGTCCCATGGGGAATTCACCCCTCCACTTT.

The J gene is TRBJ1-2, the V gene TRBV21-1; the table's TRBD1 call for D was not verified on the DNA. TRBV21-1 is a listed pseudogene. This CDR3 contains 13 residues. The CDR3 reads CASSNHRSSGYTF. The CDR3 DNA is TGTGCCAGCAGCAACCACAGGAGCTCGGGCTACACCTTC.

This chain connects TRBV5-1 to TRBJ1-6; D remains ambiguous. Germline V CDR1 and CDR2: SGHRS, YFSETQ. The CDR3 is 15 residues long. The germline V and J ends were trimmed by 4 bases and 7 bases, with 15 bases remaining between them. CDR3 loop: CASSPSAGVNSPLHF. The DNA for the CDR3 is TGCGCCAGCAGCCCCTCGGCGGGCGTCAATTCACCCCTCCACTTT.

The chain couples TRBV7-2 to TRBJ1-2, with 10 nucleotides matching TRBD1. J lost 3 bases, V lost 5 bases, and 6 bases had no gene match. Germline loops: CDR1 SGHTA, CDR2 FQGNSA. This CDR3 contains 15 residues. CDR3 region: CASSPGQGSYYGYTF. The CDR3 bases are TGTGCCAGCAGCCCGGGACAGGGGTCCTACTATGGCTACACCTTC.

The J gene is TRBJ2-7, the V gene TRBV10-1; a weak D match, TRBD1 (5 bases). Germline V gives CDR1 WNHNN, CDR2 SYGVQD (reference sequence). The CDR3 runs to 15 residues. V dropped 3 bases and J dropped 3 bases, with 15 bases sitting between them. The CDR3 nucleotides are TGCGCCAGCAGTGAAATTCAGGGTTCGGTCTACGAGCAGTACTTC. Translating it yields CASSEIQGSVYEQYF.

This chain connects TRBV9 to TRBJ1-3; D uncertain. CDR1 SGDLS and CDR2 YYNGEE come from the germline V gene. V lost 5 bases and J 7 bases, leaving 22 bases between the germline ends. The CDR3 has 16 amino acids. The CDR3: CASRGGLGSAFNTIYF. In DNA form, the CDR3 reads TGTGCCAGCAGAGGAGGGCTGGGCAGCGCTTTTAACACCATATATTTT.

This clone was detected only once. In the same sample, other DNA sequences code for this CDR3. The chain recombines TRBV20-1 with TRBJ1-6; the D is unclear. V was clipped by 1 base and J by 10 bases, with 5 bases between them. Looked up from germline, CDR1 is DFQATT and CDR2 is SNEGSKA (reference sequence). There are 11 residues in the CDR3. The chain's CDR3 is CSARGGSPLHF. The CDR3 nucleotides are TGCAGTGCTAGAGGGGGATCACCCCTCCACTTT.

The chain has TRBV27 and TRBJ2-1; D tentatively reads TRBD1 or TRBD2 (6 bases each). V was shortened by 4 bases and J by 6 bases, with 19 bases between the two germline ends. This CDR3 has 16 amino acids. The V gene's germline CDR1 is MNHEY and CDR2 SMNVEV (reference sequence). CDR3 sequence reads: CASSSFGSGASNEQFF. The DNA for the CDR3 is TGTGCCAGCAGTTCGTTCGGGTCGGGGGCGAGCAATGAGCAGTTCTTC.